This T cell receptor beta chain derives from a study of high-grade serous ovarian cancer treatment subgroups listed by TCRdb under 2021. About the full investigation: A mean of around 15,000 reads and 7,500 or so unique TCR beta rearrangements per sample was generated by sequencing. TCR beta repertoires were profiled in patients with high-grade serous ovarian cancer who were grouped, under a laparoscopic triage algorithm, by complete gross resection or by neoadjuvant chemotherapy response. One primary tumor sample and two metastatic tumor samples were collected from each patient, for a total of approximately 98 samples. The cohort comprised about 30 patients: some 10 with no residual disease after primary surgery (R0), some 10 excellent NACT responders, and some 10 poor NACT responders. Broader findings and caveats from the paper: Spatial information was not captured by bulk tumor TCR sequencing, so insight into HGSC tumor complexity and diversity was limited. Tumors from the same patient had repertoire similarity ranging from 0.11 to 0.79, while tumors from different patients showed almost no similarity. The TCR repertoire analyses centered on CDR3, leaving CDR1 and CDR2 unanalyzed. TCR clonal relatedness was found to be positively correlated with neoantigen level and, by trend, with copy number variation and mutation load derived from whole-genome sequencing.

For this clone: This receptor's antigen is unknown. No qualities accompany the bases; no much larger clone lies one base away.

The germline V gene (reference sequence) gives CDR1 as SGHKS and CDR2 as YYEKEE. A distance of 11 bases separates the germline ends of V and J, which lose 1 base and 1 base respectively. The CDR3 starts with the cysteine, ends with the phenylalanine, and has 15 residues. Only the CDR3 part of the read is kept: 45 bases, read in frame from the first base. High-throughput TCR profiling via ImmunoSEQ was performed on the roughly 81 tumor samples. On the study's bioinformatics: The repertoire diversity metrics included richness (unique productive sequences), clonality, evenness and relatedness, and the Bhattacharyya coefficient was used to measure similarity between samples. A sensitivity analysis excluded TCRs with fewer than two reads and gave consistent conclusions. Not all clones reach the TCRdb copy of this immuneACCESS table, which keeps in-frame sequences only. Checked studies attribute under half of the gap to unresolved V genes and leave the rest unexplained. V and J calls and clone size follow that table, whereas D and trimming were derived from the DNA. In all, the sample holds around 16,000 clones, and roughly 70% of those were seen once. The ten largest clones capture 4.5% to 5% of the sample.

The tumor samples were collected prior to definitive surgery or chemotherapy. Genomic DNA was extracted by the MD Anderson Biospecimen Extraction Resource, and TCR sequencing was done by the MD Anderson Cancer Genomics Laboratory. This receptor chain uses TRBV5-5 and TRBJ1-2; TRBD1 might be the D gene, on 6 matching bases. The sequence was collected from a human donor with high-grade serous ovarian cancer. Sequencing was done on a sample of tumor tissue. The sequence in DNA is TGTGCCAGCAGCTTGTTGCCAGGGGATAACTATGGCTACACCTTC. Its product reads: CASSLLPGDNYGYTF.